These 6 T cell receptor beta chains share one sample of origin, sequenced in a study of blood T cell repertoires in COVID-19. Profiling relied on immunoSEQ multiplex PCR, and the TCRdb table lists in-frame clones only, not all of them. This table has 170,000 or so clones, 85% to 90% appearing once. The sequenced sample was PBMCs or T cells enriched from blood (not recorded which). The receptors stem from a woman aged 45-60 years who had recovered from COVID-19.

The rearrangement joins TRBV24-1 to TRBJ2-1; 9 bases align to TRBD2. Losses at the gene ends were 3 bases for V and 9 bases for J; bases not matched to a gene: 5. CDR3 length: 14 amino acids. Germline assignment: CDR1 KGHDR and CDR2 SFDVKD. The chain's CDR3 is CATSDGGGAPEQFF. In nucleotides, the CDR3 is TGTGCCACCAGTGATGGCGGGGGGGCCCCTGAGCAGTTCTTC.

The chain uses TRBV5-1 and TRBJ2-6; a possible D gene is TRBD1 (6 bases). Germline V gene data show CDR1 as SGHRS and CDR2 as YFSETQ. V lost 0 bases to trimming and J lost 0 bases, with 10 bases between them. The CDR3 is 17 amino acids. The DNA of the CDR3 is TGCGCCAGCAGCTTGGGACAGGTGAACTCTGGGGCCAACGTCCTGACTTTC. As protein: CASSLGQVNSGANVLTF.

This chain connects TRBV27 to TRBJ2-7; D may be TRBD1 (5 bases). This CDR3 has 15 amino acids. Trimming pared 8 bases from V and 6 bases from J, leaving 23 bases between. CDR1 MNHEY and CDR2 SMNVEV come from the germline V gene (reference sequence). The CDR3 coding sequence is TGTGCCAGCGGACGCCCCTCGGGCCCTAGGGGCGAGCAGTACTTC. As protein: CASGRPSGPRGEQYF.

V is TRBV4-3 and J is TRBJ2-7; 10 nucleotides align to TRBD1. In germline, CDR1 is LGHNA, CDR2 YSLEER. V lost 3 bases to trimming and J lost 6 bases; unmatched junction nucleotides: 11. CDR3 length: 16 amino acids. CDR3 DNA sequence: TGCGCCAGCAGCCACGATCAAACGGACAGGGGGAGCGAGCAGTACTTC. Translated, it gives CASSHDQTDRGSEQYF.

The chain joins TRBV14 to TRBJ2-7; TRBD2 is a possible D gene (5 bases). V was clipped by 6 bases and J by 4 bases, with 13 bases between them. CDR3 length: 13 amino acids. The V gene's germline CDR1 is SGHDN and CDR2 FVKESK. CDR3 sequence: CASSLWGEYEQYF. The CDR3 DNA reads TGTGCCAGCAGTCTTTGGGGAGAATACGAGCAGTACTTC.

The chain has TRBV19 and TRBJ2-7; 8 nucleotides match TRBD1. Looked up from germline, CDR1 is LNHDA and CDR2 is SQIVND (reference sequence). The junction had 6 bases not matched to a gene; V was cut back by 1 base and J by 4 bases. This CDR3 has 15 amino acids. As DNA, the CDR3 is TGTGCCAGTAGTATAGGGACAGGGAGAGGGTACGAGCAGTACTTC. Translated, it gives CASSIGTGRGYEQYF.